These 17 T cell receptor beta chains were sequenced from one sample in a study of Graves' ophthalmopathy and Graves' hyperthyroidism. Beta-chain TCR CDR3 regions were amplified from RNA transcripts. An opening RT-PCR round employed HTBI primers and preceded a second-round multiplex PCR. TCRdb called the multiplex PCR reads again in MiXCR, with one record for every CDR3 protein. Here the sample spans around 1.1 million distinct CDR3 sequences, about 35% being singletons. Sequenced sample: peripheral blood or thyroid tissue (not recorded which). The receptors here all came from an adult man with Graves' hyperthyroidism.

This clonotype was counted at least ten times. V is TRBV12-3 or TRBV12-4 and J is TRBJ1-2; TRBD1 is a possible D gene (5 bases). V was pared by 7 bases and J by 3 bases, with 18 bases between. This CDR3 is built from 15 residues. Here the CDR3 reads CASTSFGAGHYGYTF. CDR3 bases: TGTGCCAGCACCTCATTTGGGGCAGGACACTATGGCTACACCTTC.

The CDR3: CASCLDRASEQYF. Written as DNA, the CDR3 is TGTGCCAGCTGCCTCGACAGGGCCTCCGAGCAGTACTTC. The rearrangement joins TRBV2 to TRBJ2-7; 7 nucleotides agree with TRBD1. Germline V gene data show CDR1 as SNHLY and CDR2 as FYNNEI. V gave up 8 bases and J gave up 6 bases; unmatched junction bases: 10. CDR3 size: 13 residues.

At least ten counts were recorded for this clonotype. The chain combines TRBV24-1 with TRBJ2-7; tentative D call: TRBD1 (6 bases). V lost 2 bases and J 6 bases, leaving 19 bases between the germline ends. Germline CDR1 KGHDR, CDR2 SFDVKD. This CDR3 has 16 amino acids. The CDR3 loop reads CATSDSGQLRRSEQYF. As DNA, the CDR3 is TGTGCCACCAGTGATTCGGGACAACTCCGTCGCAGCGAGCAGTACTTC.

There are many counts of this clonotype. CDR3 in DNA: TGTGCCAGCCTCTCCTACCAGGGGGCTGAAGCTTTCTTT. Translating it yields CASLSYQGAEAFF. The V gene is TRBV25-1, the J gene TRBJ1-1, with TRBD1 matching 7 bases. The CDR3 has 13 amino acids. The J segment lost 6 bases and the V segment lost 8 bases, leaving 9 bases of the junction unmatched. Germline CDR1 and CDR2: MGHDK and SYGVNS.

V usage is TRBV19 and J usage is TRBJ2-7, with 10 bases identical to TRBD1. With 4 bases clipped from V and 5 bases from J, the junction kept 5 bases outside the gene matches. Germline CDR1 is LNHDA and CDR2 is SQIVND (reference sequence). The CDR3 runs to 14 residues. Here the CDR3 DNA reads TGTGCCAGTAGTACGGGACAGGGGCTGAACGAGCAGTACTTC. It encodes CASSTGQGLNEQYF.

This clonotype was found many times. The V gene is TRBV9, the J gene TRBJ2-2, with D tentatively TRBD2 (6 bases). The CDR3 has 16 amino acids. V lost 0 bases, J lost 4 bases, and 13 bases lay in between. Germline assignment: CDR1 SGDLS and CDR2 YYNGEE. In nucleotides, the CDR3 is TGTGCCAGCAGCGTAGTTCCAGCGGGCCGCACCGGGGAGCTGTTTTTT. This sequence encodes CASSVVPAGRTGELFF.

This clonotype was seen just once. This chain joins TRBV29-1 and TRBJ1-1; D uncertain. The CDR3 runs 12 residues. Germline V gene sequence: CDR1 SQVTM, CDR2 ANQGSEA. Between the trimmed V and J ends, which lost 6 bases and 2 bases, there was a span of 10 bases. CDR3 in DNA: TGCAGCGTCCCCATGGTCAACACTGAAGCTTTCTTT. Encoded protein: CSVPMVNTEAFF.

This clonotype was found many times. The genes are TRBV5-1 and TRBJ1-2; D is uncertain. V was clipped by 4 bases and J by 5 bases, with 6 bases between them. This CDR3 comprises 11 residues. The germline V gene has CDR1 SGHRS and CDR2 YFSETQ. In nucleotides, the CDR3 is TGCGCCAGCAGCCCGGGGTATGGCTACACCTTC. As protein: CASSPGYGYTF.

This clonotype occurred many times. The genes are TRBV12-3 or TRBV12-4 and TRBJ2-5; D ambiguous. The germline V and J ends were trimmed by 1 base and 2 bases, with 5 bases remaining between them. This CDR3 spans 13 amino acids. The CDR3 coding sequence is TGTGCCAGCAGTTTAGGGGAACAAGAGACCCAGTACTTC. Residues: CASSLGEQETQYF.

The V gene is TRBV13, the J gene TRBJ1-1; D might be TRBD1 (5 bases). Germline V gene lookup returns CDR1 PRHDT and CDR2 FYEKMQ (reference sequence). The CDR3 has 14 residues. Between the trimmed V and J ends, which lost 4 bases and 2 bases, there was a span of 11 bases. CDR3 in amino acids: CASSSDSTNTEAFF. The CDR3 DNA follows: TGTGCCAGCAGCTCAGACAGCACCAACACTGAAGCTTTCTTT.

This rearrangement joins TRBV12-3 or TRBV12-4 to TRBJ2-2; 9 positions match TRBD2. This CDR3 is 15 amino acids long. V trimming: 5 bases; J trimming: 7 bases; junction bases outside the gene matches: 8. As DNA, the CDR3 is TGTGCCAGCAGTCCACCCGGACTAGCGAACGGGGAGCTGTTTTTT. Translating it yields CASSPPGLANGELFF.

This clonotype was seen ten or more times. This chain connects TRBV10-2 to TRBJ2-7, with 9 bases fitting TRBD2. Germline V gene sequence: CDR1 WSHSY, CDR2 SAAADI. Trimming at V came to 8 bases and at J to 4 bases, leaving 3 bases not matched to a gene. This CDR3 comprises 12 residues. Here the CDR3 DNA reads TGCGCCAGCGGCGGGGGGGCGTACGAGCAGTACTTC. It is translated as CASGGGAYEQYF.

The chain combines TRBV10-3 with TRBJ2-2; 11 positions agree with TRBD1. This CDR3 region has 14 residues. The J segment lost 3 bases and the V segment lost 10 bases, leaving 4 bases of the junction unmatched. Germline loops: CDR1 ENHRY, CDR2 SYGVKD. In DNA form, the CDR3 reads TGTGCCAGCGGACAGGGGGCGGACACCGGGGAGCTGTTTTTT. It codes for CASGQGADTGELFF.

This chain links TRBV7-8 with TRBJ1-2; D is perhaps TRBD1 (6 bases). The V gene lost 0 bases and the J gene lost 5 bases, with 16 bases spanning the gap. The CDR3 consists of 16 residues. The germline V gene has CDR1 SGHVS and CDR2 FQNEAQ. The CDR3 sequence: CASSLAGAAASYGYTF. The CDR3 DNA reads TGTGCCAGCAGCTTAGCGGGGGCGGCGGCGTCTTATGGCTACACCTTC.

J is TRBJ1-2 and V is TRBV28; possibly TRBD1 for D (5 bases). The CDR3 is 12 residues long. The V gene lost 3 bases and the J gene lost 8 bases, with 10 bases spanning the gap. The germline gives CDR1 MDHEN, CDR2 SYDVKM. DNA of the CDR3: TGTGCCAGCAGTTTCGGGGCAATCGGCTACACCTTC. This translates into CASSFGAIGYTF.

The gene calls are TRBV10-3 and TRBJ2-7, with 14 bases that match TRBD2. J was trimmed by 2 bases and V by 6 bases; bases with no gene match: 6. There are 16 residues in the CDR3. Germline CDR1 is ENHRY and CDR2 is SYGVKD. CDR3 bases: TGTGCCATCAGGGAAGAGGGACTAGCGGGAGCCTACGAGCAGTACTTC. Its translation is CAIREEGLAGAYEQYF.

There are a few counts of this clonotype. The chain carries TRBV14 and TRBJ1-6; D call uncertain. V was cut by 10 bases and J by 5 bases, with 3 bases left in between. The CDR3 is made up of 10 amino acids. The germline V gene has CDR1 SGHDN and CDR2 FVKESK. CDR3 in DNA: TGTGCCATCAATAATTCACCCCTCCACTTT. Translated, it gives CAINNSPLHF. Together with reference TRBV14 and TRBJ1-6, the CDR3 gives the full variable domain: EAGVTQFPSHSVIEKGQTVTLRCDPISGHDNLYWYRRVMGKEIKFLLHFVKESKQDESGMPNNRFLAERTGGTYSTLKVQPAELEDSGVYFCAINNSPLHFGNGTRLTVT.